A single sample is the source of the 5 T cell receptor beta chains below, sequenced in a study of blood T cells in healthy people across ages. Next came a second PCR, run for about 7 to 12 cycles, which used a sample-barcoded 5' primer along with a J-beta primer mix. One entry per CDR3 protein, called by TCRdb with MiXCR from the 5' RACE reads. The sample shows some 880,000 distinct CDR3 sequences, about 34% of them seen only once. The source material was blood. The source is a man younger than 35 in good health.

This clonotype was picked up many times. V usage is TRBV7-2 and J usage is TRBJ2-7; 8 bases align to TRBD1. This CDR3 has 15 residues. Germline V gene sequence: CDR1 SGHTA, CDR2 FQGNSA. The V and J ends lost 5 bases and 0 bases, in that order; junction bases with no gene match: 6. The CDR3 loop is CASSPRQGSSYEQYF. The CDR3 nucleotides read TGTGCCAGCAGCCCCCGACAGGGGAGCTCCTACGAGCAGTACTTC.

This clonotype was seen a few times. This chain connects TRBV7-2 to TRBJ1-2; tentatively, D is TRBD1 (5 bases). Trimming shortened V by 1 base and J by 8 bases, and 20 bases separated the two germline ends. Germline V gene sequence: CDR1 SGHTA, CDR2 FQGNSA. The CDR3 has 16 amino acids. CDR3 nucleotide sequence: TGTGCCAGCAGCTTAGTGGGGCCTCCCCCCAAGGAGGGCTACACCTTC. Protein: CASSLVGPPPKEGYTF.

The V gene is TRBV7-9, the J gene TRBJ2-1; D may be TRBD1 or TRBD2 (6 bases each). Trimming took 0 bases from V and 0 from J, leaving 12 bases between them. CDR1 is SEHNR, CDR2 FQNEAQ, per germline (reference sequence). CDR3 length: 17 residues. DNA for the CDR3: TGTGCCAGCAGCTTAGCGCTGGGGGGCCGCTCCTACAATGAGCAGTTCTTC. It specifies CASSLALGGRSYNEQFF. Looking up the rest from reference TRBV7-9 and TRBJ2-1 gives the full variable domain: DTGVSQNPRHKITKRGQNVTFRCDPISEHNRLYWYRQTLGQGPEFLTYFQNEAQLEKSRLLSDRFSAERPKGSFSTLEIQRTEQGDSAMYLCASSLALGGRSYNEQFFGPGTRLTVL.

This clonotype was observed a few times. This chain links TRBV5-1 with TRBJ1-1; D remains unclear. V shed 3 bases and J shed 1 base, with 10 bases lying between them. Germline-derived CDR1 and CDR2 are SGHRS and YFSETQ. This CDR3 comprises 14 residues. CDR3 sequence (DNA): TGCGCCAGCAGCTCTTACCAACGGAACACTGAAGCTTTCTTT. Translating it yields CASSSYQRNTEAFF.

The rearrangement links TRBV6-5 to TRBJ2-1, with D uncertain. Trimming removed 0 bases from V and 5 bases from J, with 5 bases in between. The CDR3 totals 13 residues. CDR1 MNHEY and CDR2 SVGAGI come from the germline V gene. The chain's CDR3 is CASSYSNDNEQFF. In DNA form, the CDR3 reads TGTGCCAGCAGTTACTCGAATGACAATGAGCAGTTCTTC.